This T cell receptor beta chain was observed in a study of blood T cell repertoires in COVID-19. Study information: Acute and convalescent COVID-19 samples came from the United States, Italy and Spain. Sources were T cells, B-cell-depleted T cells, or PBMCs; the material itself was cDNA or gDNA.

Participants came from about two dozen US areas, aged about 18 to 95 years. The CDR3 has 15 residues. V lost 0 bases and J lost 3, with 12 bases in between. CDR1 is MNHEY and CDR2 is SVGAGI in the germline V gene. The authors' processing: Amplifying reference gene primers gave estimates of nucleated cell counts. Profiled with immunoSEQ multiplex PCR; TCRdb holds only in-frame clones, not every one. The D gene and trimming were derived from the DNA, and the V and J assignments and clone size from that table. The sample lists more than 250,000 clones; just over 85% were seen once. This TCR was recovered from a woman younger than 35 who had recovered from COVID-19. The chain has TRBV6-5 and TRBJ2-7; maybe TRBD2 (6 bases). Sequences were obtained from PBMCs or T cells enriched from blood (not recorded which). The CDR3 region has the DNA TGTGCCAGCAGTTACTCGATGGGAGGAGACTACGAGCAGTACTTC. It is translated as CASSYSMGGDYEQYF.